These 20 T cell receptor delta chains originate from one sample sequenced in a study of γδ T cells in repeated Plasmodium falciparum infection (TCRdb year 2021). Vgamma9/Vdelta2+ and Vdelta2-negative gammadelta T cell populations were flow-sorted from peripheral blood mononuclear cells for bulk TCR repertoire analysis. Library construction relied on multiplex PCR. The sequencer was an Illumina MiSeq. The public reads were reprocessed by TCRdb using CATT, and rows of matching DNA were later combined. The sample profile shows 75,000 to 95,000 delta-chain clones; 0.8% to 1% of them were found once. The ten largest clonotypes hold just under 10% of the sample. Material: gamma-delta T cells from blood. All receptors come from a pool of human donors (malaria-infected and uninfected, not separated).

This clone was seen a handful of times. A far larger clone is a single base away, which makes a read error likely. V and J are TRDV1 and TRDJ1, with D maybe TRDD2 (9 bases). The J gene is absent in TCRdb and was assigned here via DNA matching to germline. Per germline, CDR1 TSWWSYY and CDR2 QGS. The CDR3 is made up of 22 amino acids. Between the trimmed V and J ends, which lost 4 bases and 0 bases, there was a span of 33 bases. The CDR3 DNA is TGTGCTCTTGGGGCTCACCCTTCCTACTTCTACTGGGGGCCATCGTACACCGATAAACTCATCTTT. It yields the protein CALGAHPSYFYWGPSYTDKLIF.

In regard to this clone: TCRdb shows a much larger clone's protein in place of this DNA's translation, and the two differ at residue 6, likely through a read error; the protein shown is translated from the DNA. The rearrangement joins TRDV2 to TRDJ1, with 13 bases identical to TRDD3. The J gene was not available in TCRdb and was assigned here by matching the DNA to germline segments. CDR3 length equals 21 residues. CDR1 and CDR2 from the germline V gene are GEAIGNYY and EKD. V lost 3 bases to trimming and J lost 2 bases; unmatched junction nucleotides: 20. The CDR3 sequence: CACDLAKVTGGYEEGTDKLIF. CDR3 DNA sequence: TGTGCCTGTGACCTAGCGAAGGTTACTGGGGGATACGAGGAAGGAACCGATAAACTCATCTTT.

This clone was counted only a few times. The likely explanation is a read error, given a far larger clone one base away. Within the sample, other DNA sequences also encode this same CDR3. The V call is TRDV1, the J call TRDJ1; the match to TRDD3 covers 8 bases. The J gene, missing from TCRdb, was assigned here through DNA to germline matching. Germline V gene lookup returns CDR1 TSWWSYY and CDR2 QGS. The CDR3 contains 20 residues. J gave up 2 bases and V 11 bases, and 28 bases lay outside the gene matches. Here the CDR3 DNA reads TGTGCTTTGGGGGGCTCGACTTTCCCCGTACTGTTGGGGGATACCGATAAACTCATCTTT. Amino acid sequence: CALGGSTFPVLLGDTDKLIF.

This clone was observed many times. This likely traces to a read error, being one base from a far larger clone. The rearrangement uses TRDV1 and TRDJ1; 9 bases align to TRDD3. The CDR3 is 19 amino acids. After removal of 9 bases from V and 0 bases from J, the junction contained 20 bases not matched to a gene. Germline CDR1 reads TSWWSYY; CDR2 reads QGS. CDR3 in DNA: TGTGCTCTGAACCCACTGCGGGGGGGGATACCCTCGTACACCGATAAACTCATCTTT. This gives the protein CALNPLRGGIPSYTDKLIF.

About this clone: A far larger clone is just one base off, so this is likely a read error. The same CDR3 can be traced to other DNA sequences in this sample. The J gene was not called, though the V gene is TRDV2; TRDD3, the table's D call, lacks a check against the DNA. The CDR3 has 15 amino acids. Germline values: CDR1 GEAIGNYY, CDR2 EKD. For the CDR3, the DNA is TGTGCCTGTGACACACTGGGGATGAACACCGATAAACTCATTTTT. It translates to CACDTLGMNTDKLIF.

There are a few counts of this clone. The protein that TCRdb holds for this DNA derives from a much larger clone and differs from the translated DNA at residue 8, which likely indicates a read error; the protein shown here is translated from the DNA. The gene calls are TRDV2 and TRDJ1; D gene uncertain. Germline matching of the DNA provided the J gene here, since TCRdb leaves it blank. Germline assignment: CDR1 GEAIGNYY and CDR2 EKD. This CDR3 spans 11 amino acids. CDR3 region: CAWGYTDRLIF. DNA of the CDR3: TGTGCCTGGGGGTACACCGATAGACTCATCTTT.

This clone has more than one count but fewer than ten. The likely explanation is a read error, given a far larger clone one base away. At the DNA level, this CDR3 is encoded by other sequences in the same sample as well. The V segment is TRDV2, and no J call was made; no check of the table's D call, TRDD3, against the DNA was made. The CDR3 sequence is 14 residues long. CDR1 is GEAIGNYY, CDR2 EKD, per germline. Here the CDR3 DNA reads TGTGCCTGTGACCAACTGGGGGAACCCGCACAACTATTCTTT. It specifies CACDQLGEPAQLFF.

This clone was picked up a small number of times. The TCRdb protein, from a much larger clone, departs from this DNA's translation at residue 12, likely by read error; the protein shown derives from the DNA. CDR3 sequence reads: CALGELPYGWGRRLYRNTDKLIF. The CDR3, as DNA: TGTGCTCTTGGGGAACTTCCCTACGGCTGGGGGAGGCGGCTCTATCGAAACACCGATAAACTCATCTTT. The rearrangement uses TRDV1 and TRDJ1, with TRDD3 matching 8 bases. The J gene is not listed in TCRdb, so it was assigned here from a DNA match to germline. The germline V gene has CDR1 TSWWSYY and CDR2 QGS. V gave up 0 bases and J gave up 0 bases; unmatched junction bases: 24. The CDR3 sequence is 23 residues long.

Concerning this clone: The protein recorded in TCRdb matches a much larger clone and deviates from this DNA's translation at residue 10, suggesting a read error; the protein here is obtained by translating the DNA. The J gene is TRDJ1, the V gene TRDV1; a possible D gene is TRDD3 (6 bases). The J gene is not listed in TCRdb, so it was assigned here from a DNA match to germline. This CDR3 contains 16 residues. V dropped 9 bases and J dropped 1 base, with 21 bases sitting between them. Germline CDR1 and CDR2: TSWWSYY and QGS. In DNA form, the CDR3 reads TGTGCTCTGGAGGAAGCAGGGGTGGGGATCACCGATAAACTCATCTTT. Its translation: CALEEAGVGITDKLIF.

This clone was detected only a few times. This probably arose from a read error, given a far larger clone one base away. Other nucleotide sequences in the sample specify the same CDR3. The CDR3 DNA is TGTGCTCTTGGGGAATGGCACTTCCTACCTCTGGGGGATAGGGGCTACACCGATAAACTCATCTTT. This translates into CALGEWHFLPLGDRGYTDKLIF. V is TRDV1 and J is TRDJ1; 10 bases map to TRDD3. The J gene was not available in TCRdb and was assigned here by matching the DNA to germline segments. Germline V lookup: CDR1 TSWWSYY, CDR2 QGS. V lost 2 bases and J lost 0; bases outside the gene matches: 21. The CDR3 length is 22 residues.

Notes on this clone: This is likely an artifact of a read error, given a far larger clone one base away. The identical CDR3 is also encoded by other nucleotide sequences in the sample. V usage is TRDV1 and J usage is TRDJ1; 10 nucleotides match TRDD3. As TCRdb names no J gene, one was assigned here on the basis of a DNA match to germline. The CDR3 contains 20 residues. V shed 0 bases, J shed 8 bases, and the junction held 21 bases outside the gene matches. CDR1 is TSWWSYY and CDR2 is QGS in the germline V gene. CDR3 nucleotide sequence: TGTGCTCTTGGGGAACTTTCTATCCGGGTGATGGGGGATACAAGCCGAAAACTCATCTTT. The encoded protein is CALGELSIRVMGDTSRKLIF.

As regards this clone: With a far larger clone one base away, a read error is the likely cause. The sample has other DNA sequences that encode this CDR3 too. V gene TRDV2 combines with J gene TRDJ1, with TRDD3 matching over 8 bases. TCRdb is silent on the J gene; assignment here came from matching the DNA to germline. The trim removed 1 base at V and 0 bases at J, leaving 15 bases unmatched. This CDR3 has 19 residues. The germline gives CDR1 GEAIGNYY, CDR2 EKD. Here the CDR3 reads CACDTREVSTGGYTDKLIF. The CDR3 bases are TGTGCCTGTGACACACGGGAAGTGAGTACTGGGGGGTACACCGATAAACTCATCTTT.

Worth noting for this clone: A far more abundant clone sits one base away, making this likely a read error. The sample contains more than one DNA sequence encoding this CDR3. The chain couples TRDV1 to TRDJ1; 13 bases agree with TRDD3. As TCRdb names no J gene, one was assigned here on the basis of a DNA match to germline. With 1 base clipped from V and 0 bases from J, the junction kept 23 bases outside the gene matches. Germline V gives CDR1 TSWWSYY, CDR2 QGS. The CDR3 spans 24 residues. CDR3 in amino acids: CALGERDSLNHLLGDTVNTDKLIF. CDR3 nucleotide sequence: TGTGCTCTTGGGGAACGGGACTCCCTAAATCACTTACTGGGGGATACGGTGAACACCGATAAACTCATCTTT.

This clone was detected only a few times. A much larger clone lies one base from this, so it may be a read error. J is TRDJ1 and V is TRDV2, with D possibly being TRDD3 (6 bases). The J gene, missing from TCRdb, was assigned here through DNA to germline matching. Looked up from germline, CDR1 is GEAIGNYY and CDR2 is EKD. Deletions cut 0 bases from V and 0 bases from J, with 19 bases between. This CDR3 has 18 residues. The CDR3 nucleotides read TGTGCCTGTGACACCGTAGGCGGGATAGGGTTTTACACCGATAAACTCATCTTT. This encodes CACDTVGGIGFYTDKLIF.

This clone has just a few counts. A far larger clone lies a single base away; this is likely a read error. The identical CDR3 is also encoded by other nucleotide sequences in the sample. CDR3 amino acids: CALGLPTGDTRRTDKLIF. CDR3 bases: TGTGCTCTTGGACTTCCTACGGGGGATACGCGCCGCACCGATAAACTCATCTTT. The chain recombines TRDV1 with TRDJ1, with 10 positions matching TRDD3. The CDR3 runs 18 residues. Germline V lookup: CDR1 TSWWSYY, CDR2 QGS. V lost 6 bases to trimming and J lost 1 base; unmatched junction nucleotides: 14.

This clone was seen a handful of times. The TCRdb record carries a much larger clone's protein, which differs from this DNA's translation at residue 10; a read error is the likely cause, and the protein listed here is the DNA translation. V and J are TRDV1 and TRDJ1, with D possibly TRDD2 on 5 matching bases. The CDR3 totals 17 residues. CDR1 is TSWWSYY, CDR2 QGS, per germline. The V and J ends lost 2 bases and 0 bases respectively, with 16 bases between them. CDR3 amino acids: CALGEGFLQPYTDKLIF. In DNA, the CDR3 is TGTGCTCTTGGGGAAGGTTTCCTCCAGCCCTACACCGATAAACTCATCTTT.

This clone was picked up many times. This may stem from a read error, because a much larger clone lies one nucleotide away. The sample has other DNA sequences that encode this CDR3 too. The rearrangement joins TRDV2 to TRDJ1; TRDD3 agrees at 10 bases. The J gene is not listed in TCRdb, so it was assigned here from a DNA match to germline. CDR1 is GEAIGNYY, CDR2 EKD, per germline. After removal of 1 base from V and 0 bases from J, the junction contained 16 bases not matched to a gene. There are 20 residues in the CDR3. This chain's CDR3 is CACDTDQNWGIEGYTDKLIF. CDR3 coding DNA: TGTGCCTGTGACACTGATCAAAACTGGGGGATCGAGGGGTACACCGATAAACTCATCTTT.

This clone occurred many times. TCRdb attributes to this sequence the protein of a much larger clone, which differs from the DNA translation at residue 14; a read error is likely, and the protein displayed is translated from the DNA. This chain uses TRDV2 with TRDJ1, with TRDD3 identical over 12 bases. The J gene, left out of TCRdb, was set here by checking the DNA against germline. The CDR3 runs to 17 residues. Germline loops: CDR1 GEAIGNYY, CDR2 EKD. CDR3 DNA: TGTGCCTGTGACACCTTAGTACTGGGGGATACCACCGATAGACTCATCTTT. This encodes CACDTLVLGDTTDRLIF.

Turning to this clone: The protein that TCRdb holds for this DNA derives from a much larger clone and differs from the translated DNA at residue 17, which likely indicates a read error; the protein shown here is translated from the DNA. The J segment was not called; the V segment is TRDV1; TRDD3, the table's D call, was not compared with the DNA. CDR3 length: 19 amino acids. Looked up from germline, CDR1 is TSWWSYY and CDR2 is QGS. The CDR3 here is CALGELLPIDTWGASKPIF. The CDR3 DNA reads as TGTGCTCTTGGGGAACTGCTTCCTATAGATACGTGGGGGGCCTCTAAACCCATCTTT.

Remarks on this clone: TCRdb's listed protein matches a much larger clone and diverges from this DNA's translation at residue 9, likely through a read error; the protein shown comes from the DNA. Written as DNA, the CDR3 is TGTGCTCTTAGATTCCCATACACCAATAAACTCATCTTT. This translates into CALRFPYTNKLIF. This rearrangement joins TRDV1 to TRDJ1; no clear D gene. The J gene comes from matching the DNA to germline here; TCRdb lacks it. CDR1 is TSWWSYY and CDR2 is QGS in the germline V gene. This CDR3 region has 13 residues.